One and the same sample provided the 20 T cell receptor beta chains below, sequenced in a study of T cells in Graves' hyperthyroidism and ophthalmopathy. Researchers took RNA transcripts and amplified the TCR beta CDR3 regions from them. The TCR CDR3 first-round RT-PCR relied on the HTBI primer set. Each CDR3 protein gets one entry after TCRdb re-called the multiplex PCR reads with MiXCR. In the table there are a few hundred thousand distinct CDR3 sequences, just over 45% of which are singletons. Material: peripheral blood or thyroid tissue (not recorded which). Receptors originate from a young woman with Graves' hyperthyroidism.

Ten or more counts support this clonotype. The junction and the germline gene differ at one end; a read error may be behind it. The chain recombines TRBV7-9 with TRBJ1-2; maybe TRBD1 (5 bases). The CDR3 has 12 amino acids. CDR1 SEHNR and CDR2 FQNEAQ come from the germline V gene (reference sequence). In DNA form, the CDR3 reads TGTGCCAGCAGCTTAGCAGGACATGGCTACGCCTTC. Residues: CASSLAGHGYAF.

This clonotype has more than one count but fewer than ten. The rearrangement links TRBV9 to TRBJ2-2; TRBD2 agrees at 9 bases. Looked up from germline, CDR1 is SGDLS and CDR2 is YYNGEE. The J segment lost 6 bases and the V segment lost 4 bases, leaving 4 bases of the junction unmatched. The CDR3 totals 14 residues. CDR3 in DNA: TGTGCCAGCAGCTCGGGACTAGCCCCCGGGGAGCTGTTTTTT. Translation gives CASSSGLAPGELFF.

This clonotype was picked up many times. The rearrangement links TRBV14 to TRBJ2-7; D ambiguous. The CDR3 contains 12 residues. V was cut by 2 bases and J by 6 bases, with 8 bases left in between. Looked up from germline, CDR1 is SGHDN and CDR2 is FVKESK. Written as DNA, the CDR3 is TGTGCCAGCAGCCAATCTCTAGGCGAGCAGTACTTC. Encoded protein: CASSQSLGEQYF. Using reference TRBV14 and TRBJ2-7 for the parts outside the CDR3, the full variable domain is EAGVTQFPSHSVIEKGQTVTLRCDPISGHDNLYWYRRVMGKEIKFLLHFVKESKQDESGMPNNRFLAERTGGTYSTLKVQPAELEDSGVYFCASSQSLGEQYFGPGTRLTVT.

On this clonotype itself: Mismatch with germline at one junction end may stem from a read error. The chain combines TRBV5-1 with TRBJ1-1; possibly TRBD1 for D (5 bases). This CDR3 region has 13 residues. Germline values: CDR1 SGHRS, CDR2 YFSETQ. DNA of the CDR3: TGCGCCGGCAGCTTGGGGGTGAACACTGAAGCTTTCTTT. This sequence encodes CAGSLGVNTEAFF.

This clonotype was counted many times. In nucleotides, the CDR3 is TGTGCCAGCAAAGTTAGCGGGACCTACTCCTACGAGCAGTACTTC. Translating it yields CASKVSGTYSYEQYF. The V and J genes are TRBV6-1 and TRBJ2-7; 8 nucleotides line up with TRBD2. Per germline, CDR1 MNHNS and CDR2 SASEGT. CDR3 length: 15 amino acids. Trimming removed 7 bases from V and 0 bases from J; junction bases left unmatched: 8.

For this clonotype: A much bigger clone sits one base away, suggesting this may be a read error. The rearrangement links TRBV4-3 to TRBJ1-2; 8 nucleotides agree with TRBD1. CDR3 size: 14 residues. The V gene's germline CDR1 is LGHNA and CDR2 YSLEER. The CDR3 coding sequence is TGCGCCGGCAGCGACAGGGGCTTTAACTATGGCTACACCTTC. It encodes CAGSDRGFNYGYTF.

In its sample, this clonotype was seen many times. The V and J genes are TRBV19 and TRBJ1-2; 7 nucleotides align to TRBD1. The V segment lost 9 bases and the J segment 3 bases; nucleotides outside the gene matches: 16. There are 16 residues in the CDR3. Per germline, CDR1 LNHDA and CDR2 SQIVND (reference sequence). The CDR3 coding sequence is TGTGCCAGGATCGTTCATGGGACAGATATTTACTATGGCTACACCTTC. Protein: CARIVHGTDIYYGYTF. Full variable domain (outside the CDR3, taken from reference TRBV19 and TRBJ1-2): DGGITQSPKYLFRKEGQNVTLSCEQNLNHDAMYWYRQDPGQGLRLIYYSQIVNDFQKGDIAEGYSVSREKKESFPLTVTSAQKNPTAFYLCARIVHGTDIYYGYTFGSGTRLTVV.

The genes are TRBV6-1 and TRBJ2-7; the match to TRBD2 covers 14 bases. The end of the DNA is better explained by TRBJ2-4, so the J call may be wrong. In germline, CDR1 is MNHNS, CDR2 SASEGT. The CDR3 length is 15 residues. CDR3 DNA: TGTGCCAGCAGCCACGGACTAGCGGGAGGTGACATTCAGTACTTC. Translated, it gives CASSHGLAGGDIQYF.

This clonotype came up many times. The gene calls are TRBV10-3 and TRBJ2-7, with 10 bases identical to TRBD1. CDR3 length equals 19 residues. Trimming cost V 1 base and J 6 bases; bases outside gene matches: 18. The germline gives CDR1 ENHRY, CDR2 SYGVKD. The CDR3 DNA sequence: TGTGCCATCAGTGAGTGGAAGACAGGGGGCGGCTTGGGCTCGGGCGAGCAGTACTTC. Amino acid sequence: CAISEWKTGGGLGSGEQYF.

V is TRBV6-6 and J is TRBJ2-3; D is possibly TRBD2 (6 bases). The CDR3 has 12 amino acids. V dropped 7 bases and J dropped 5 bases, with 10 bases sitting between them. The V gene's germline CDR1 is MNHNY and CDR2 SVGAGI (reference sequence). The CDR3 protein is CASTQGGDTQYF. Written as DNA, the CDR3 is TGTGCCAGCACGCAGGGAGGAGATACGCAGTATTTT.

This clonotype has a count of ten or more. V is TRBV5-1 and J is TRBJ1-1; TRBD1 agrees at 7 bases. The CDR3 runs 13 residues. From germline, CDR1 is SGHRS and CDR2 YFSETQ. With 2 bases clipped from V and 6 bases from J, the junction kept 4 bases outside the gene matches. The CDR3 DNA reads TGCGCCAGCAGCTTCAGGGGGGGACCTGAAGCTTTCTTT. This codes for CASSFRGGPEAFF.

This chain uses TRBV20-1 with TRBJ2-7, with TRBD2 matching 7 bases. J was trimmed by 7 bases and V by 0 bases; bases with no gene match: 3. The CDR3 spans 12 residues. Germline-derived CDR1 and CDR2 are DFQATT and SNEGSKA (reference sequence). The CDR3 DNA is TGCAGTGCTAGAGATCCCGGGAGGGAGCAGTACTTC. It translates to CSARDPGREQYF.

This chain joins TRBV9 and TRBJ2-7; D perhaps matches TRBD1 (6 bases). The V end was cut by 2 bases, the J end by 5 bases, with 23 bases between. Germline loops: CDR1 SGDLS, CDR2 YYNGEE. The CDR3 is 17 amino acids. Written as DNA, the CDR3 is TGTGCCAGCAGCGTTGAAGATCCCAACAGGGAAGATAACGAGCAGTACTTC. It is translated as CASSVEDPNREDNEQYF.

This chain connects TRBV20-1 to TRBJ1-1; D uncertain. Germline loops: CDR1 DFQATT, CDR2 SNEGSKA (reference sequence). V was clipped by 0 bases and J by 4 bases, with 15 bases between them. The CDR3 length is 15 residues. DNA for the CDR3: TGCAGTGCTAGAGATAATAGGGCGGGAGGCACTGAAGCTTTCTTT. This translates into CSARDNRAGGTEAFF.

The chain joins TRBV5-1 to TRBJ1-4, with D uncertain. The CDR3 extends over 14 amino acids. CDR1 and CDR2 (germline): SGHRS, YFSETQ. The germline V and J ends were trimmed by 4 bases and 10 bases, with 17 bases remaining between them. CDR3: CASSRLGKVGKLFF. The CDR3 DNA sequence: TGCGCCAGCAGCCGTCTTGGAAAGGTCGGAAAACTGTTTTTT.

The J gene is TRBJ2-6, the V gene TRBV9, with 9 bases that match TRBD1. The length of the CDR3 is 17 residues. From germline, CDR1 is SGDLS and CDR2 YYNGEE. Germline trimming cut 4 bases from V and 0 bases from J; bases unmatched to any gene: 5. The CDR3 region has the DNA TGTGCCAGCAGCATTGGGACAGGGCTCTCTGGGGCCAACGTCCTGACTTTC. This sequence encodes CASSIGTGLSGANVLTF.

The chain carries TRBV9 and TRBJ1-1; D may be TRBD1 (6 bases). CDR3 length equals 16 residues. Trimming removed 3 bases at V and 5 bases at J, with 20 bases between. CDR1 is SGDLS and CDR2 is YYNGEE in the germline V gene. Here the CDR3 reads CASSDTTGYSGTEAFF. The CDR3 nucleotides read TGTGCCAGCAGCGACACAACAGGGTACTCTGGTACTGAAGCTTTCTTT.

The chain's CDR3 is CASSALGANYGYTF. CDR3 coding DNA: TGTGCCAGCAGCGCCCTCGGGGCTAACTATGGCTACACCTTC. This chain uses TRBV7-9 with TRBJ1-2, with D hard to call. Germline CDR1 and CDR2: SEHNR and FQNEAQ (reference sequence). The germline V and J ends were trimmed by 5 bases and 0 bases, with 10 bases remaining between them. The CDR3 length is 14 residues.

V gene TRBV29-1 combines with J gene TRBJ2-7; D remains unclear. The CDR3 loop spans 13 amino acids. Per germline, CDR1 SQVTM and CDR2 ANQGSEA. V dropped 5 bases and J dropped 7 bases, with 18 bases sitting between them. The chain's CDR3 is CSVQQSESGEQYF. In DNA, the CDR3 is TGCAGCGTTCAGCAATCAGAGTCCGGGGAGCAGTACTTC.

This clonotype was observed many times. This rearrangement joins TRBV5-5 to TRBJ2-2; D not certain. CDR1 is SGHKS, CDR2 YYEKEE, per germline (reference sequence). The CDR3 is 12 residues long. V lost 4 bases and J 7 bases, leaving 8 bases between the germline ends. The CDR3 bases are TGTGCCAGCAGCGCGGCAGACGGGGAGCTGTTTTTT. It codes for CASSAADGELFF. The full variable domain, in which reference TRBV5-5 and TRBJ2-2 provide the parts outside the CDR3, is DAGVTQSPTHLIKTRGQQVTLRCSPISGHKSVSWYQQVLGQGPQFIFQYYEKEERGRGNFPDRFSARQFPNYSSELNVNALLLGDSALYLCASSAADGELFFGEGSRLTVL.